The clone carrying this T cell receptor (beta chain) was found once. The antigen is not known. This sample was taken from a study of radiotherapy plus CTLA-4 blockade in lung cancer. Study results and limitations: Expansion of tumor-derived TCR clones was observed in blood after radiotherapy plus ipilimumab. In blood, early T cell clone dynamics reportedly predicted response best, together with interferon-beta.

The CDR3 has 17 amino acids. Trimming at V came to 0 bases and at J to 4 bases, leaving 11 bases not matched to a gene. Germline V lookup: CDR1 MGHRA, CDR2 YSYEKL. Produced via immunoSEQ multiplex PCR; TCRdb's table is partial and in-frame only. The sample consists of approximately 50,000 clones, 75% to 90% of them appearing once. Receiving focal radiation plus CTLA-4 blockade with ipilimumab were patients who had chemo-refractory metastatic non-small-cell lung cancer. The TCR was taken from a human donor with non-small cell lung cancer that progressed on radiotherapy plus ipilimumab. Some clones in this sample may be carry-over from other donors' samples. Source: peripheral blood, taken from a patient treated with radiotherapy plus ipilimumab. The chain uses TRBV4-1 and TRBJ2-7; 8 positions match TRBD2. CDR3 residues: CASSQEGSGKSGYEQYF. Written as DNA, the CDR3 is TGCGCCAGCAGCCAAGAGGGTAGCGGGAAAAGCGGATACGAGCAGTACTTC.